This is a list of T cell receptor beta chains from one sample in a study of shared clonotypes between healthy human individuals. Generated by immunoSEQ multiplex PCR, the TCRdb table keeps only in-frame clones and is missing some. This table holds approximately 480,000 clones, about 75% found once. Sequences were obtained from PBMCs. All receptors derive from a woman aged 40 to 49 in good health. Some clones in this sample may be carry-over from other donors' samples. The CDR3 runs from the conserved cysteine through the conserved F or W. The order of the fields is J gene, clone size, D gene, V gene, CDR3 DNA, CDR3 protein. A D gene is named only where the DNA matches it firmly. Rows may omit the clone size; those that give it use once, few, many or a size class.

TRBJ2-2 | . | . | TRBV29-1 | TGCAGCGTAGGGATGGGGGGTACAGGGAACACCGGGGAGCTGTTTTTT | CSVGMGGTGNTGELFF
TRBJ2-7 | . | TRBD1 | TRBV19 | TGTGCCAGTACCGACAGGGCATCCTACGAGCAGTACTTC | CASTDRASYEQYF
TRBJ1-2 | . | . | TRBV7-8 | TGTGCCAGCGGGCGGGATGTATATGGCTACACCTTC | CASGRDVYGYTF
TRBJ2-2 | . | . | TRBV7-3 | TGTGCCAGCAGCTTAATGGCGTCAGGGAACACCGGGGAGCTGTTTTTT | CASSLMASGNTGELFF
TRBJ2-1 | . | . | TRBV5-1 | TGCGCCAGCAGCTTGGTGGCGGATAGCTCCTACAATGAGCAGTTCTTC | CASSLVADSSYNEQFF
TRBJ1-5 | . | . | TRBV15 | TGTGCCACCAGCAGAGATAGGTCAGGGTTGGGTCAGCCCCAGCATTTT | CATSRDRSGLGQPQHF
TRBJ2-3 | . | . | TRBV29-1 | TGCAGCGTTGTCCGGGCAGATACGCAGTATTTT | CSVVRADTQYF
TRBJ2-7 | . | TRBD1 | TRBV25-1 | TGTGCCAGCAGGGGACAGGGGACGTACGAGCAGTACTTC | CASRGQGTYEQYF
TRBJ2-1 | . | TRBD2 | TRBV6-6 | TGTGCCAGCAGTTACGGCGCGGGAGGGCCGGACAATGAGCAGTTCTTC | CASSYGAGGPDNEQFF
TRBJ1-1 | . | . | TRBV28 | TGTGCCAGCACCCCTGGGACGTCGAACACTGAAGCTTTCTTT | CASTPGTSNTEAFF
TRBJ2-7 | once | . | TRBV28 | TGTGCCAGCAGTTCCGGGCTACAATCCTACGAGCAGTACTTC | CASSSGLQSYEQYF
TRBJ2-1 | . | . | TRBV5-1 | TGCGCCAGCAGCTCCTCTGTACCCTTATACAATGAGCAGTTCTTC | CASSSSVPLYNEQFF
TRBJ2-1 | . | . | TRBV30 | TGTGCCTGGACCACGGACAGTTCACCCTACAATGAGCAGTTCTTC | CAWTTDSSPYNEQFF
TRBJ1-2 | few | . | TRBV5-1 | TGCGCCAGCAGCGAGGACCGTAACTATGGCTACACCTTC | CASSEDRNYGYTF
TRBJ2-7 | . | . | TRBV9 | TGTGCCAGCAGCATCCGGGAGAGCAACGAGCAGTACTTC | CASSIRESNEQYF
TRBJ2-7 | once | . | TRBV5-5 | TGTGCCAGCAGCTTGGCGGGTCAGCCCTCCGAGCAGTACTTC | CASSLAGQPSEQYF
TRBJ2-5 | . | . | TRBV6-6 | TGTGCCAGCAGAGTCCAAGAGACCCAGTACTTC | CASRVQETQYF
TRBJ1-2 | many | TRBD1 | TRBV19 | TGTGCCAGTAGTTCCTGGGACAGCCCGGGGGATGGCTACACCTTC | CASSSWDSPGDGYTF
TRBJ1-1 | . | . | TRBV28 | TGTGCCAGCAGTATTACGTGGGAGAACACTGAAGCTTTCTTT | CASSITWENTEAFF
TRBJ2-7 | . | . | TRBV5-1 | TGCGCCAGCAGCTTGGGGGACGGCCTATACGAGCAGTACTTC | CASSLGDGLYEQYF
TRBJ2-3 | . | TRBD1 | TRBV7-2 | TGTGCCAGCAGGAAAACAGGGGCAGATACGCAGTATTTT | CASRKTGADTQYF
TRBJ1-1 | . | . | TRBV28 | TGTGCCAGCAGCCCAATTTTCACTGAAGCTTTCTTT | CASSPIFTEAFF
TRBJ2-1 | once | . | TRBV5-4 | TGTGCCAGCAGCCCCGGTACGGGGGGCGGCGCCTACAATGAGCAGTTCTTC | CASSPGTGGGAYNEQFF
TRBJ2-7 | once | . | TRBV21-1 | TGTGCCAGCAGCCTCAGAGACAGGACGACTTCCTACGAGCAGTACTTC | CASSLRDRTTSYEQYF
TRBJ2-3 | . | TRBD1 | TRBV5-1 | TGCGCCAGCAGCCTAGGGGGCGGCACAGATACGCAGTATTTT | CASSLGGGTDTQYF
TRBJ1-4 | . | . | TRBV7-4 | TGTGCCAGCAGCTTAGAGGAGAACAGGGTGAACAAAACAACTAATGAAAAACTGTTTTTT | CASSLEENRVNKTTNEKLFF
TRBJ2-1 | few | TRBD2 | TRBV6-5 | TGTGCCAGCAGTTACTCTAGCGGGAGTGAAAATGAGCAGTTCTTC | CASSYSSGSENEQFF
TRBJ2-7 | . | . | TRBV10-3 | TGTGCCATCAGTGGGGTGGGCATCTACGAGCAGTACTTC | CAISGVGIYEQYF
TRBJ2-7 | . | . | TRBV10-3 | TGTGCCATCAGTGAATTCGCCCACGAGCAGTACTTC | CAISEFAHEQYF
TRBJ2-1 | . | TRBD1 | TRBV10-1 | TGCGCCAGCAGTGAGTCCCGGGACAGGTCCTACAATGAGCAGTTCTTC | CASSESRDRSYNEQFF
TRBJ2-2 | . | TRBD1 | TRBV18 | TGTGCCAGCTCACCTTCGACGACAGGGGATACCGGGGAGCTGTTTTTT | CASSPSTTGDTGELFF
TRBJ2-7 | . | . | TRBV28 | TGTGCCAGCAACACAGCGGGACACTTGACCTACGAGCAGTACTTC | CASNTAGHLTYEQYF
TRBJ2-7 | . | TRBD1 | TRBV10-3 | TGTGCCATCAGGCCCGGACAGGGCGACGAGCAGTACTTC | CAIRPGQGDEQYF
TRBJ2-7 | few | TRBD1 | TRBV19 | TGTGCCAGTAGATATTCCGGGACAGGGAGCTCCTACGAGCAGTACTTC | CASRYSGTGSSYEQYF
TRBJ1-1 | . | TRBD1 | TRBV25-1 | TGTGCCAGCAGTCAGGGACAGTCCTACGGGCAGGGCACTGAAGCTTTCTTT | CASSQGQSYGQGTEAFF
TRBJ1-5 | . | . | TRBV9 | TGTGCCAGCAGCGTAGACTGGGATCCCAATCAGCCCCAGCATTTT | CASSVDWDPNQPQHF
TRBJ2-7 | . | TRBD1 | TRBV29-1 | TGCAGCGGGACAGGGATTTCATACGAGCAGTACTTC | CSGTGISYEQYF
TRBJ2-2 | many | . | TRBV6-4 | TGTGCCAGCAGTGAGTCTAGCGATCACGGGGAGCTGTTTTTT | CASSESSDHGELFF
TRBJ2-7 | . | . | TRBV30 | TGTGCCTGTGGTAGGTCCTACGAGCAGTACTTC | CACGRSYEQYF
TRBJ1-4 | . | . | TRBV7-2 | TGTGCCAGCAGCTCGTCAGTCGCAACTAATGAAAAACTGTTTTTT | CASSSSVATNEKLFF
TRBJ2-5 | few | TRBD2 | TRBV7-2 | TGTGCCAGCAGCGGATCACTAGCGGGAGGGATACAAGAGACCCAGTACTTC | CASSGSLAGGIQETQYF
TRBJ2-1 | . | . | TRBV29-1 | TGCAGCGTTGCCTACAATGAGCAGTTCTTC | CSVAYNEQFF
TRBJ2-3 | . | . | TRBV5-1 | TGCGCCAGCAGAAGGGACTCTCTTGGCACAGATACGCAGTATTTT | CASRRDSLGTDTQYF
TRBJ2-1 | . | . | TRBV7-9 | TGTGCCAGCAGCCCAGGGCCCCTTGGCCCTAATCAGCAGTTCTTC | CASSPGPLGPNQQFF
TRBJ2-1 | . | . | TRBV9 | TGTGCCAGCAGCGTAGCTCAGCAGGACAATGAGCAGTTCTTC | CASSVAQQDNEQFF
TRBJ2-1 | . | . | TRBV30 | TGTGCCTGGAGTGTAGGACGTTACAATGAGCAGTTCTTC | CAWSVGRYNEQFF
TRBJ2-1 | . | . | TRBV7-2 | TGTGCCAGCAACCCTTACAACAGGGGGGGGAATGAGCAGTTCTTC | CASNPYNRGGNEQFF